The 23 T cell receptor beta chains reported below all come from one sample, sequenced in a study of T cells after yellow fever vaccination. TCRdb re-derived calls from the 5' RACE reads in MiXCR, one entry per CDR3 protein. The sample yields about 350,000 distinct CDR3 sequences, 11% seen once. The source material was PBMCs, sampled on the day of the first yellow fever vaccination. Receptors were obtained from a man aged 18 to 35 who received the YFV17D yellow fever vaccine.

This sequence joins TRBV7-8 and TRBJ2-6, with D unresolved. V gave up 1 base and J gave up 0 bases, with 7 bases separating them. Per germline, CDR1 SGHVS and CDR2 FQNEAQ. The CDR3 length is 16 residues. Here the CDR3 reads CASSLEFSSGANVLTF. Written as DNA, the CDR3 is TGTGCCAGCAGCTTAGAATTTAGCTCTGGGGCCAACGTCCTGACTTTC.

V is TRBV12-3 or TRBV12-4 and J is TRBJ1-1, with D unclear. This CDR3 is 14 amino acids long. Trimming removed 2 bases from V and 1 base from J, with 8 bases in between. The DNA of the CDR3 is TGTGCCAGCAGTTTACTTTCCAGGAACACTGAAGCTTTCTTT. Protein: CASSLLSRNTEAFF.

This rearrangement joins TRBV4-1 to TRBJ2-7; 9 bases map to TRBD1. Looked up from germline, CDR1 is MGHRA and CDR2 is YSYEKL. The CDR3 length is 16 residues. Germline trimming cut 4 bases from V and 0 bases from J; bases unmatched to any gene: 7. CDR3 amino acids: CASSPSGQGYSYEQYF. As DNA, the CDR3 is TGCGCCAGCAGCCCGTCCGGACAGGGGTACTCCTACGAGCAGTACTTC.

The chain carries TRBV7-2 and TRBJ2-2; D remains ambiguous. V shed 1 base and J shed 1 base, with 10 bases lying between them. CDR1 and CDR2 from the germline V gene are SGHTA and FQGNSA. This CDR3 is built from 16 residues. The CDR3 nucleotides read TGTGCCAGCAGCTTAGTGGGCAGATTGAACACCGGGGAGCTGTTTTTT. It yields the protein CASSLVGRLNTGELFF.

In its sample, this clonotype was seen many times. The gene calls are TRBV30 and TRBJ2-3; D is possibly TRBD1 (6 bases). The CDR3 loop spans 11 amino acids. Germline values: CDR1 GTSNPN, CDR2 SVGIG (reference sequence). V lost 4 bases to trimming and J lost 6 bases, with 8 bases between them. The CDR3 spells CAWNRADTQYF. As DNA, the CDR3 is TGTGCCTGGAACAGGGCGGATACGCAGTATTTT.

The chain combines TRBV6-2 or TRBV6-3 with TRBJ2-2; 15 nucleotides match TRBD2. The germline gives CDR1 MNHEY, CDR2 SVGEGT. The V and J ends lost 6 bases and 0 bases, in that order; junction bases with no gene match: 14. The CDR3 has 21 amino acids. CDR3: CASRPTRGLAGGAANTGELFF. The CDR3 DNA sequence: TGTGCCAGCAGACCTACGAGGGGACTAGCGGGGGGAGCCGCGAACACCGGGGAGCTGTTTTTT.

There are a few counts of this clonotype. The V call is TRBV10-3, the J call TRBJ2-7; no clear D gene. Germline lookup yields CDR1 ENHRY and CDR2 SYGVKD. V gave up 9 bases and J gave up 3 bases, with 9 bases separating them. This CDR3 comprises 11 residues. The CDR3 reads CAIATDYEQYF. The CDR3, as DNA: TGTGCCATTGCGACCGACTACGAGCAGTACTTC.

The chain carries TRBV6-1 and TRBJ2-1, with a possible D match to TRBD1 (5 bases). Trimming took 3 bases from V and 1 from J, leaving 10 bases between them. Per germline, CDR1 MNHNS and CDR2 SASEGT. CDR3 size: 15 residues. The CDR3 DNA is TGTGCCAGCAGTGACAGGGATAATTCCTACAATGAGCAGTTCTTC. It is translated as CASSDRDNSYNEQFF.

J is TRBJ2-2 and V is TRBV6-1, with a possible D match to TRBD1 (5 bases). The V gene's germline CDR1 is MNHNS and CDR2 SASEGT. Between the trimmed V and J ends, which lost 5 bases and 3 bases, there was a span of 13 bases. The CDR3 is 15 amino acids. CDR3 nucleotides: TGTGCCAGCAGTCCTACCCCAGGGCACACCGGGGAGCTGTTTTTT. This encodes CASSPTPGHTGELFF.

Only a few counts were recorded for this clonotype. The V gene is TRBV4-1, the J gene TRBJ1-4; tentatively, D is TRBD1 (5 bases). The CDR3 length is 15 residues. The germline V gene has CDR1 MGHRA and CDR2 YSYEKL. The ends were cut back, 1 base at V and 6 bases at J, with 12 bases in the middle. CDR3 loop: CASSQVGAGDEKLFF. DNA of the CDR3: TGCGCCAGCAGCCAAGTCGGGGCCGGAGATGAAAAACTGTTTTTT.

This clonotype was picked up a small number of times. The DNA for the CDR3 is TGTGCCAGCAGCGTAGGAGTTCTCACAGATACGCAGTATTTT. Its protein is CASSVGVLTDTQYF. The rearrangement links TRBV9 to TRBJ2-3; unclear D gene. The germline V and J ends were trimmed by 0 bases and 2 bases, with 7 bases remaining between them. This CDR3 has 14 amino acids. The germline V gene encodes CDR1 SGDLS and CDR2 YYNGEE.

This chain links TRBV20-1 with TRBJ1-5; a weak D match, TRBD1 (5 bases). Trimming cost V 3 bases and J 6 bases, with 24 bases left between them. Germline CDR1 DFQATT, CDR2 SNEGSKA (reference sequence). The CDR3 has 17 residues. Written as DNA, the CDR3 is TGCAGTGCTAGTCCCCCCGGTGGGGGGGTCATGGGTCAGCCCCAGCATTTT. As protein: CSASPPGGGVMGQPQHF.

This chain joins TRBV20-1 and TRBJ1-1; D may be TRBD1 (6 bases). CDR1 is DFQATT and CDR2 is SNEGSKA in the germline V gene (reference sequence). V lost 5 bases and J 0 bases, leaving 10 bases between the germline ends. The CDR3 has 13 amino acids. Here the CDR3 reads CSADDRLNTEAFF. CDR3 nucleotides: TGCAGTGCTGACGACAGGCTGAACACTGAAGCTTTCTTT.

This clonotype has just a few counts. The chain couples TRBV7-2 to TRBJ1-1; no reliable D call. Trimming stripped 6 bases from V and 0 bases from J, with 14 bases between. This CDR3 has 15 amino acids. CDR1 is SGHTA, CDR2 FQGNSA, per germline. This chain's CDR3 is CASSPSSQMNTEAFF. CDR3 in DNA: TGTGCCAGCAGTCCCTCCTCGCAGATGAACACTGAAGCTTTCTTT.

This sequence joins TRBV23-1 and TRBJ2-1; 7 nucleotides match TRBD2. TRBV23-1 is placed among ORFs of uncertain function. With V trimmed by 4 bases and J by 0 bases, 12 bases remained unmatched. This CDR3 region has 18 residues. The CDR3 here is CASSLGLTNLFSYNEQFF. The CDR3 DNA follows: TGCGCCAGCAGTCTGGGACTAACAAACCTTTTCTCCTACAATGAGCAGTTCTTC.

This clonotype was seen many times. The chain is built from TRBV4-3 and TRBJ2-2, with unresolved D. This CDR3 is 13 amino acids long. Trimming removed 3 bases from V and 5 bases from J, with 7 bases in between. The germline gives CDR1 LGHNA, CDR2 YSLEER. The CDR3 region has the DNA TGCGCCAGCAGCCAGACCCGAACCGGGGAGCTGTTTTTT. It yields the protein CASSQTRTGELFF.

The V gene is TRBV7-9, the J gene TRBJ2-1; TRBD2 is a possible D gene (6 bases). V lost 7 bases and J lost 8, with 12 bases in between. This CDR3 is built from 12 residues. In germline, CDR1 is SEHNR, CDR2 FQNEAQ (reference sequence). CDR3 DNA sequence: TGTGCCAGCATGCTAGGCGGGGATGAGCAGTTCTTC. This encodes CASMLGGDEQFF.

This clonotype was observed a handful of times. The V gene is TRBV20-1, the J gene TRBJ1-5; 7 bases are a match to TRBD1. Germline CDR1 and CDR2: DFQATT and SNEGSKA (reference sequence). The CDR3 totals 15 residues. V dropped 1 base and J dropped 8; count of bases not matched to a gene: 11. CDR3 DNA sequence: TGCAGTGCTAGAGTGAGGGGGCCTGGTAGGGAGCCCCAGCATTTT. It translates to CSARVRGPGREPQHF.

This clonotype occurred a few times. This chain links TRBV19 with TRBJ1-1; D ambiguous. The CDR3 runs 13 residues. The ends were cut back, 7 bases at V and 0 bases at J, with 9 bases in the middle. Germline V CDR1 and CDR2: LNHDA, SQIVND (reference sequence). CDR3 sequence reads: CASTYRLNTEAFF. In nucleotides, the CDR3 is TGTGCCAGTACCTACCGACTGAACACTGAAGCTTTCTTT.

The genes are TRBV27 and TRBJ2-3, with 11 bases fitting TRBD2. J lost 1 base, V lost 4 bases, and 4 bases had no gene match. The CDR3 loop spans 16 amino acids. Germline V gene sequence: CDR1 MNHEY, CDR2 SMNVEV (reference sequence). CDR3 coding DNA: TGTGCCAGCAGTTCCCCACTAGCGGGGGGCACAGATACGCAGTATTTT. Translated, it gives CASSSPLAGGTDTQYF.

The gene calls are TRBV20-1 and TRBJ2-1; 8 bases map to TRBD2. Germline CDR1 and CDR2: DFQATT and SNEGSKA (reference sequence). V lost 1 base to trimming and J lost 3 bases; unmatched junction nucleotides: 8. CDR3 length equals 16 residues. The CDR3 loop reads CSARVWGGTSYNEQFF. Written as DNA, the CDR3 is TGCAGTGCTAGAGTATGGGGGGGGACTAGCTACAATGAGCAGTTCTTC.

This rearrangement joins TRBV9 to TRBJ1-2; maybe TRBD1 (5 bases). V shed 0 bases and J shed 3 bases, with 12 bases lying between them. CDR3 length equals 15 residues. Germline CDR1 SGDLS, CDR2 YYNGEE. The DNA for the CDR3 is TGTGCCAGCAGCGTAGGGGGACGCGGGGACTATGGCTACACCTTC. This sequence encodes CASSVGGRGDYGYTF.

This clonotype turned up a few times. This rearrangement joins TRBV15 to TRBJ1-2; D unresolved. Trimming took off 3 bases at V and 7 bases at J, with 9 bases between the two ends. Per germline, CDR1 LNHNV and CDR2 YYDKDF (reference sequence). CDR3 size: 12 residues. This CDR3 reads CATSRGRGGYTF. The CDR3 nucleotides read TGTGCCACCAGCAGGGGCCGGGGTGGCTACACCTTC.